This TCR beta chain was identified during a study of Ad26.COV2.S vaccination and SARS-CoV-2 variants. The overall study: Ad26.COV2.S was injected intramuscularly once or twice, 56 days apart. Findings and limits, study-wide: Vaccine and placebo recipients had comparable breadth of non-spike TCRs.

Treatment in this sample: some 20 received Ad26.COV2.S at low or high dose, single or two shots; about 5 received placebo; per-sample allocation not given. The samples were gathered on day 63 after the first injection of vaccine or placebo. Worth noting for this clone: Its antigen is currently unknown.

Assay: immunoSEQ multiplex PCR; the TCRdb copy retains only in-frame clones and omits some. The data contain about 390,000 clones, approximately 86% of them singletons. Sequences were derived from peripheral blood, sampled in a trial of Ad26.COV2.S vaccine versus placebo. The receptor comes from a person between 18 and 65 years old who received the Ad26.COV2.S COVID-19 vaccine or a placebo.

CDR3 amino acids: CASSIGTGSHYGYTF. The CDR3, as DNA: TGTGCCAGTAGTATAGGGACAGGGTCCCACTATGGCTACACCTTC. The gene calls are TRBV19 and TRBJ1-2; 8 bases are a match to TRBD1. The CDR3 extends over 15 amino acids. Germline V lookup: CDR1 LNHDA, CDR2 SQIVND (reference sequence). V lost 1 base to trimming and J lost 3 bases; unmatched junction nucleotides: 4.